A single sample gave rise to the 11 T cell receptor beta chains below, sequenced in a study of cytomegalovirus exposure and HLA in healthy donors. PCR amplification relied on 60 Vbeta primers (plus 13 Jbeta primers). Only in-frame clones appear in the TCRdb table, and some are missing; sequencing was by immunoSEQ multiplex PCR. Found here are around 190,000 clones, 60% to 80% of them singletons; the top ten hold 2.5% to 3.5%. The sample taken for sequencing was PBMCs. The origin of the receptors is a woman aged 25 to 39 in good health and CMV-seronegative.

There are a few counts of this clone. The rearrangement links TRBV6-6 to TRBJ1-1; TRBD1 agrees at 8 bases. With V trimmed by 2 bases and J by 5 bases, 4 bases remained unmatched. This CDR3 has 14 amino acids. CDR1 is MNHNY and CDR2 is SVGAGI in the germline V gene (reference sequence). CDR3 loop: CASSYGQGGTEAFF. The CDR3 region has the DNA TGTGCCAGCAGTTACGGACAGGGTGGTACTGAAGCTTTCTTT.

V is TRBV14 and J is TRBJ2-5; TRBD2 agrees at 15 bases. The J segment lost 4 bases and the V segment lost 1 base, leaving 7 bases of the junction unmatched. Per germline, CDR1 SGHDN and CDR2 FVKESK. This CDR3 has 18 amino acids. In DNA form, the CDR3 reads TGTGCCAGCAGCCAAGGGACTAGCGGGAGGGCCAAGGTAGAGACCCAGTACTTC. Translating it yields CASSQGTSGRAKVETQYF.

The J gene is TRBJ1-5, the V gene TRBV19; D is unclear. V shed 5 bases and J shed 0 bases, with 11 bases lying between them. Per germline, CDR1 LNHDA and CDR2 SQIVND (reference sequence). The CDR3 runs to 15 residues. The chain's CDR3 is CASSESSYSNQPQHF. CDR3 sequence (DNA): TGTGCCAGTAGTGAGTCGAGTTATAGCAATCAGCCCCAGCATTTT.

The chain uses TRBV5-1 and TRBJ2-5; 11 bases match TRBD1. The CDR3 totals 15 residues. The germline V gene has CDR1 SGHRS and CDR2 YFSETQ. V shed 0 bases and J 5 bases; nucleotides not matched to a gene: 3. This CDR3 is CASSLDRTGGETQYF. The CDR3 DNA sequence: TGCGCCAGCAGCTTGGACCGGACAGGGGGCGAGACCCAGTACTTC.

The rearrangement joins TRBV7-9 to TRBJ1-4; 8 nucleotides align to TRBD1. The CDR3 extends over 16 amino acids. The V gene end was trimmed by 5 bases and the J gene end by 8 bases; junction bases not matched to a gene: 13. Per germline, CDR1 SEHNR and CDR2 FQNEAQ (reference sequence). The CDR3 DNA reads TGTGCCAGCAGCACCCGACAGGGGCTTAAGGAAGAAAAACTGTTTTTT. Translated: CASSTRQGLKEEKLFF.

The chain employs TRBV30 and TRBJ2-7, with 8 bases that match TRBD1. CDR3 length equals 12 residues. Losses at the gene ends were 7 bases for V and 4 bases for J; bases not matched to a gene: 6. Germline CDR1 reads GTSNPN; CDR2 reads SVGIG (reference sequence). The DNA of the CDR3 is TGTGCCTCCGTGGACAGGGCATACGAGCAGTACTTC. Protein product: CASVDRAYEQYF.

The chain is built from TRBV21-1 and TRBJ1-4. TRBV21-1 is designated a pseudogene. This CDR3 region has 14 residues. In nucleotides, the CDR3 is TGTGCCAGCAGGTGGAGGGATCTTAATGAAAAACTGTTTTTT. Protein sequence: CASRWRDLNEKLFF.

CDR3 residues: CASSARRDRGLRASYEQYF. CDR3 in DNA: TGTGCCAGCAGCGCCCGGCGGGACAGGGGGCTGAGGGCCTCCTACGAGCAGTACTTC. The rearrangement links TRBV4-2 to TRBJ2-7; 12 bases map to TRBD1. The V gene end was trimmed by 5 bases and the J gene end by 0 bases; junction bases not matched to a gene: 14. This CDR3 is 19 amino acids long. Per the germline V gene, CDR1 is LGHNA and CDR2 is YNFKEQ.

This clone appeared a few times. The V gene is TRBV21-1, the J gene TRBJ1-2. TRBV21-1 is designated a pseudogene. The CDR3 covers 14 residues. The CDR3 DNA reads TGTGCCACCAAGGCGGGGGAGTCGGGCTATGGCTACACCTTC. Its protein is CATKAGESGYGYTF.

The rearrangement links TRBV27 to TRBJ2-1; TRBD2 is a possible D gene (5 bases). The CDR3 length is 13 residues. Trimming removed 4 bases at V and 7 bases at J, with 11 bases between. From germline, CDR1 is MNHEY and CDR2 SMNVEV (reference sequence). In DNA form, the CDR3 reads TGTGCCAGCAGTTACAGCGGTACGAATGAGCAGTTCTTC. Its protein is CASSYSGTNEQFF.

The genes are TRBV5-1 and TRBJ2-5, with 11 bases identical to TRBD2. With 0 bases clipped from V and 3 bases from J, the junction kept 1 base outside the gene matches. The germline CDR1 and CDR2 sequences are SGHRS and YFSETQ. The CDR3 has 15 amino acids. DNA of the CDR3: TGCGCCAGCAGCTTGGCGGGACTAGCGGAAGAGACCCAGTACTTC. It codes for CASSLAGLAEETQYF. Full variable domain (remainder filled in from reference TRBV5-1 and TRBJ2-5): KAGVTQTPRYLIKTRGQQVTLSCSPISGHRSVSWYQQTPGQGLQFLFEYFSETQRNKGNFPGRFSGRQFSNSRSEMNVSTLELGDSALYLCASSLAGLAEETQYFGPGTRLLVL.